This T cell receptor beta chain was captured by sequencing in a study of naive and memory T cell subsets. An equimolar mix of two oligonucleotides served as the beta constant-region primer for TRBC1 and TRBC2. Four rounds of PCR amplified the ligated cDNA using nested alpha and beta constant-region primers plus SP2. Ligation attached a single-stranded oligonucleotide with a 12-nucleotide UMI and the SP2 primer to the cDNA 3' end. Via MiXCR, TCRdb re-called the UMI-ligation and nested PCR reads, giving one row per CDR3 protein. This table holds tens of thousands of distinct CDR3 sequences, 8% to 9.5% found once. The CDR3 contains 15 residues. The V end lost 4 bases, the J end lost 0 bases, and 12 bases lay between the germline ends. CDR1 is SGDLS, CDR2 YYNGEE, per germline.

The chain combines TRBV9 with TRBJ2-3, with D maybe TRBD1 (6 bases). The sample consisted of naive CD8+ T cells from blood. This receptor was obtained from a human donor in good health. The CDR3 spells CASSQDSYSTDTQYF. The DNA of the CDR3 is TGTGCCAGCAGCCAGGACAGTTATAGCACAGATACGCAGTATTTT.